What follows are 26 T cell receptor beta chains derived from one specimen sequenced in a study of blood T cell repertoires in COVID-19. Assay: immunoSEQ multiplex PCR; the TCRdb copy retains only in-frame clones and omits some. The table lists a few hundred thousand clones, approximately 88% of them singletons. The sequenced sample consisted of PBMCs or T cells enriched from blood (not recorded which). These receptors were collected from a woman between 40 and 50 years old who had recovered from COVID-19.

The chain employs TRBV2 and TRBJ2-1; possibly TRBD2 for D (5 bases). Germline CDR1 is SNHLY and CDR2 is FYNNEI. Trimming took 10 bases from V and 0 from J, leaving 13 bases between them. The CDR3 has 14 amino acids. DNA for the CDR3: TGTGCCACGGCCGGACTCGACTCCTACAATGAGCAGTTCTTC. It codes for CATAGLDSYNEQFF.

This chain connects TRBV15 to TRBJ1-2; D unresolved. Germline CDR1 and CDR2: LNHNV and YYDKDF (reference sequence). The V end lost 3 bases, the J end lost 6 bases, and 14 bases lay between the germline ends. The CDR3 sequence is 14 residues long. The CDR3 DNA follows: TGTGCCACCAGCAGGAGGGCCTCCTCTAATGGCTACACCTTC. It yields the protein CATSRRASSNGYTF. Using reference TRBV15 and TRBJ1-2 for the parts outside the CDR3, the full variable domain is DAMVIQNPRYQVTQFGKPVTLSCSQTLNHNVMYWYQQKSSQAPKLLFHYYDKDFNNEADTPDNFQSRRPNTSFCFLDIRSPGLGDTAMYLCATSRRASSNGYTFGSGTRLTVV.

The chain links TRBV6-2 or TRBV6-3 to TRBJ2-3; no definite D call. Per germline, CDR1 MNHEY and CDR2 SVGEGT. There are 16 residues in the CDR3. Trimming cost V 4 bases and J 2 bases, with 16 bases left between them. Here the CDR3 DNA reads TGTGCCAGCAGTTGGCCTGAGGTGGAGACCACAGATACGCAGTATTTT. It translates to CASSWPEVETTDTQYF.

The rearrangement links TRBV28 to TRBJ1-2; the D gene is possibly TRBD1 (6 bases). The CDR3 runs to 13 residues. V lost 5 bases to trimming and J lost 4 bases, with 11 bases between them. CDR1 is MDHEN, CDR2 SYDVKM, per germline. This CDR3 reads CASSRDTPYGYTF. CDR3 coding DNA: TGTGCCAGCAGTCGGGACACCCCCTATGGCTACACCTTC.

The chain links TRBV7-8 to TRBJ2-2, with D maybe TRBD2 (5 bases). The V gene lost 0 bases and the J gene lost 4 bases, with 9 bases spanning the gap. The CDR3 is 15 residues long. Germline V lookup: CDR1 SGHVS, CDR2 FQNEAQ. CDR3 nucleotides: TGTGCCAGCAGCTTAGCCCTTGAGGGCACCGGGGAGCTGTTTTTT. It codes for CASSLALEGTGELFF.

The chain couples TRBV19 to TRBJ2-2; D gene ambiguous. This CDR3 has 14 amino acids. V dropped 7 bases and J dropped 0 bases, with 9 bases sitting between them. In germline, CDR1 is LNHDA, CDR2 SQIVND (reference sequence). CDR3 sequence (DNA): TGTGCCAGTACCGTACTATCGAACACCGGGGAGCTGTTTTTT. Protein: CASTVLSNTGELFF. The variable domain in full, with the rest retrieved from reference TRBV19 and TRBJ2-2, is DGGITQSPKYLFRKEGQNVTLSCEQNLNHDAMYWYRQDPGQGLRLIYYSQIVNDFQKGDIAEGYSVSREKKESFPLTVTSAQKNPTAFYLCASTVLSNTGELFFGEGSRLTVL.

This clone was counted between two and nine times. The V gene is TRBV10-3, the J gene TRBJ2-1; D perhaps matches TRBD1 (5 bases). CDR3 length equals 16 residues. The V end lost 4 bases, the J end lost 2 bases, and 15 bases lay between the germline ends. Germline V gene sequence: CDR1 ENHRY, CDR2 SYGVKD. This CDR3 is CAISATQVPPYNEQFF. DNA of the CDR3: TGTGCCATCAGTGCGACACAGGTCCCTCCCTACAATGAGCAGTTCTTC.

This chain joins TRBV15 and TRBJ2-1; the D is unclear. The CDR3 has 15 residues. Trimming cost V 0 bases and J 0 bases, with 6 bases left between them. Germline assignment: CDR1 LNHNV and CDR2 YYDKDF (reference sequence). The CDR3 nucleotides are TGTGCCACCAGCAGAGACACGAGCTCCTACAATGAGCAGTTCTTC. Amino acid sequence: CATSRDTSSYNEQFF.

The chain joins TRBV4-2 to TRBJ2-1; 10 positions match TRBD2. The CDR3 has 16 amino acids. Germline V gene sequence: CDR1 LGHNA, CDR2 YNFKEQ. V dropped 3 bases and J dropped 8; count of bases not matched to a gene: 10. CDR3 in amino acids: CASSQAGASGSDEQFF. The DNA of the CDR3 is TGTGCCAGCAGCCAGGCCGGTGCTAGCGGGAGTGATGAGCAGTTCTTC.

The J gene is TRBJ2-1, the V gene TRBV20-1, with 7 bases identical to TRBD2. V lost 5 bases and J lost 13; bases outside the gene matches: 8. Germline V gene data show CDR1 as DFQATT and CDR2 as SNEGSKA (reference sequence). The CDR3 runs to 11 residues. CDR3 sequence: CSARSKRDQFF. The CDR3 DNA follows: TGCAGTGCTCGGAGTAAGCGGGACCAGTTCTTC.

The chain employs TRBV18 and TRBJ2-3; TRBD2 matches 11 bases. The germline V gene has CDR1 KGHSH and CDR2 LQKENI. There are 14 residues in the CDR3. V was clipped by 5 bases and J by 5 bases; unmatched bases: 3. CDR3 DNA: TGTGCCAGCTCAGAACTAGCGGGAGTAGATACGCAGTATTTT. Its protein product is CASSELAGVDTQYF.

This clone was seen once. The V call is TRBV4-3, the J call TRBJ2-1, with 12 bases lining up with TRBD1. The V gene's germline CDR1 is LGHNA and CDR2 YSLEER. The CDR3 covers 15 residues. V lost 2 bases, J lost 10 bases, and 6 bases stayed unmatched. The CDR3 sequence: CASSQPGQGAREQFF. For the CDR3, the DNA is TGCGCCAGCAGCCAACCGGGACAGGGGGCCCGGGAGCAGTTCTTC.

This clone was detected once. This chain uses TRBV28 with TRBJ2-3, with D tentatively TRBD2 (6 bases). This CDR3 spans 14 amino acids. From germline, CDR1 is MDHEN and CDR2 SYDVKM. Trimming removed 3 bases at V and 4 bases at J, with 11 bases between. The CDR3 DNA reads as TGTGCCAGCAGTTTTCCGGGAGTACCAGATACGCAGTATTTT. This encodes CASSFPGVPDTQYF.

The V gene is TRBV2, the J gene TRBJ2-5, with 10 bases identical to TRBD2. The V gene's germline CDR1 is SNHLY and CDR2 FYNNEI. The J segment lost 3 bases and the V segment lost 8 bases, leaving 3 bases of the junction unmatched. The CDR3 is 13 amino acids. CDR3 loop: CASGSGREETQYF. The CDR3 bases are TGTGCCAGCGGAAGCGGGAGGGAAGAGACCCAGTACTTC.

This sequence joins TRBV7-9 and TRBJ2-3; D is undetermined. V lost 4 bases and J 4 bases, leaving 21 bases between the germline ends. Germline-derived CDR1 and CDR2 are SEHNR and FQNEAQ (reference sequence). This CDR3 is 17 amino acids long. CDR3 in amino acids: CASSSPSEQVSADTQYF. The CDR3 region has the DNA TGTGCCAGCAGCTCGCCAAGTGAGCAAGTAAGCGCAGATACGCAGTATTTT.

The genes are TRBV7-2 and TRBJ2-1; 10 nucleotides line up with TRBD2. V lost 5 bases and J lost 8; bases outside the gene matches: 3. CDR3 length: 13 residues. Germline V CDR1 and CDR2: SGHTA, FQGNSA. The CDR3 loop reads CASSVLAGDEQFF. The CDR3 region has the DNA TGTGCCAGCAGCGTCCTAGCGGGAGATGAGCAGTTCTTC.

The rearrangement uses TRBV6-2 or TRBV6-3 and TRBJ2-3; TRBD2 matches 10 bases. The CDR3 spans 15 residues. The junction had 4 bases not matched to a gene; V was cut back by 5 bases and J by 2 bases. CDR1 and CDR2 from the germline V gene are MNHEY and SVGEGT. CDR3 region: CASSLAGVPTDTQYF. The CDR3 DNA follows: TGTGCCAGCAGTCTAGCGGGAGTACCCACAGATACGCAGTATTTT.

This clone has just one count. The chain has TRBV28 and TRBJ2-7, with 7 positions matching TRBD1. J gave up 5 bases and V 6 bases, and 10 bases lay outside the gene matches. CDR1 is MDHEN, CDR2 SYDVKM, per germline. The CDR3 length is 14 residues. Here the CDR3 reads CASSPSYDRDEQYF. CDR3 bases: TGTGCCAGCAGCCCCAGCTATGACAGGGACGAGCAGTACTTC.

V usage is TRBV15 and J usage is TRBJ1-5; D perhaps matches TRBD1 (5 bases). CDR1 LNHNV and CDR2 YYDKDF come from the germline V gene (reference sequence). Trimming stripped 1 base from V and 4 bases from J, with 11 bases between. This CDR3 comprises 15 residues. DNA for the CDR3: TGTGCCACCAGCAGAGTAGACAGTTGGAATCAGCCCCAGCATTTT. This translates into CATSRVDSWNQPQHF.

The chain has TRBV2 and TRBJ2-5; 11 bases are shared with TRBD2. The CDR3 is 15 residues long. Germline assignment: CDR1 SNHLY and CDR2 FYNNEI. V lost 7 bases to trimming and J lost 1 base; unmatched junction nucleotides: 5. CDR3 sequence reads: CASTQLAGVQETQYF. The CDR3 DNA reads TGTGCCAGCACTCAACTAGCGGGAGTCCAAGAGACCCAGTACTTC.

The CDR3 is CAWKALSHTDTQYF. The DNA for the CDR3 is TGTGCCTGGAAAGCCTTAAGCCACACAGATACGCAGTATTTT. V is TRBV30 and J is TRBJ2-3; D is ambiguous. The germline gives CDR1 GTSNPN, CDR2 SVGIG (reference sequence). The CDR3 is made up of 14 amino acids. V lost 4 bases to trimming and J lost 2 bases, with 13 bases between them.

The chain links TRBV7-8 to TRBJ1-4, with 7 bases identical to TRBD1. Germline CDR1 reads SGHVS; CDR2 reads FQNEAQ. The V and J ends lost 4 bases and 8 bases, in that order; junction bases with no gene match: 10. The CDR3 spans 15 residues. DNA for the CDR3: TGTGCCAGCAGCTCCTGGACAGGAATTGTGGAAAAACTGTTTTTT. It translates to CASSSWTGIVEKLFF.

This clone was observed once. The chain has TRBV29-1 and TRBJ2-1, with 9 bases that match TRBD2. Trimming cost V 5 bases and J 2 bases; bases outside gene matches: 7. Germline lookup yields CDR1 SQVTM and CDR2 ANQGSEA. The CDR3 totals 15 residues. As DNA, the CDR3 is TGCAGCGTTCCGGGACTAGCACCTCCCTACAATGAGCAGTTCTTC. Translation gives CSVPGLAPPYNEQFF.

The V call is TRBV3-1 (or the pseudogene TRBV3-2), the J call TRBJ2-1, with 7 bases matching TRBD2. V lost 4 bases to trimming and J lost 0 bases; unmatched junction nucleotides: 3. The CDR3 consists of 15 residues. Germline CDR1 is LGHDT and CDR2 is YNNKEL (reference sequence). CDR3 coding DNA: TGTGCCAGCAGCCGGACTAGTCTCTCCTACAATGAGCAGTTCTTC. Its translation is CASSRTSLSYNEQFF.

This clone was counted a few times. This chain joins TRBV24-1 and TRBJ2-2; 7 nucleotides line up with TRBD1. Germline V lookup: CDR1 KGHDR, CDR2 SFDVKD. The CDR3 totals 16 residues. Unmatched junction bases numbered 6, after V lost 3 bases and J lost 3 bases. Here the CDR3 DNA reads TGTGCCACCAGTGATAAGACAGGGAGTGACACCGGGGAGCTGTTTTTT. Translating it yields CATSDKTGSDTGELFF.

A note on this clone: This may arise from a read error, as a much more abundant clone is one base away. Other DNA sequences from this sample encode an identical CDR3 as well. The chain is built from TRBV6-5 and TRBJ2-7; 7 nucleotides align to TRBD1. Per the germline V gene, CDR1 is MNHEY and CDR2 is SVGAGI. The J segment lost 5 bases and the V segment lost 0 bases, leaving 4 bases of the junction unmatched. This CDR3 region has 14 residues. The CDR3 DNA reads TGTGCCAGCAGTTACTCCCCCACAGGGGACGAGCAGTACTTC. This sequence encodes CASSYSPTGDEQYF.